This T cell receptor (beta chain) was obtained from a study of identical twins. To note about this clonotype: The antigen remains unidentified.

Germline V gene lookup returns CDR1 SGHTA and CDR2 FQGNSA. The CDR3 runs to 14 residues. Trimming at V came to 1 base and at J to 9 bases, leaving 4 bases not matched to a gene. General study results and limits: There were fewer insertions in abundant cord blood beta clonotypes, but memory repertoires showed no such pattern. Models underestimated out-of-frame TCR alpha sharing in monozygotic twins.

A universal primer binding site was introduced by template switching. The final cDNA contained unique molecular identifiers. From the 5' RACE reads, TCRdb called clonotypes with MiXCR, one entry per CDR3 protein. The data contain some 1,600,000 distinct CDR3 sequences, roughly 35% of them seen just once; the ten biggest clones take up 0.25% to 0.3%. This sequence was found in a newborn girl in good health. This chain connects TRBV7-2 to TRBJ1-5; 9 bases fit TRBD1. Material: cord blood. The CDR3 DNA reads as TGTGCCAGCAGCTTAGAGACAGGGGGTGGGCCCCAGCATTTT. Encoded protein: CASSLETGGGPQHF.